The 5 T cell receptor beta chains below all came from one sample that was sequenced in a study of T cells in Graves' hyperthyroidism and ophthalmopathy. RNA transcripts served as the template for amplifying TCR beta CDR3 regions. Initially, a first-round RT-PCR of the TCR CDR3 employed the HTBI primer set. TCRdb reprocessed the multiplex PCR reads via MiXCR and lists one record per CDR3 protein. Among roughly 300,000 distinct CDR3 sequences listed, approximately 22% were seen once. The specimen sequenced was blood. Receptors originate from a woman between 50 and 59 years old with Graves' hyperthyroidism.

This clonotype showed up just a few times. The CDR3 loop reads CASSPRATNRVTGELFF. Written as DNA, the CDR3 is TGTGCCAGCAGCCCCAGGGCTACTAATCGAGTAACCGGGGAGCTGTTTTTT. The chain has TRBV14 and TRBJ2-2, with D maybe TRBD1 (5 bases). Germline assignment: CDR1 SGHDN and CDR2 FVKESK. CDR3 length: 17 amino acids. Trimming cost V 4 bases and J 5 bases, with 20 bases left between them. The complete variable domain, with remaining parts taken from reference TRBV14 and TRBJ2-2, reads EAGVTQFPSHSVIEKGQTVTLRCDPISGHDNLYWYRRVMGKEIKFLLHFVKESKQDESGMPNNRFLAERTGGTYSTLKVQPAELEDSGVYFCASSPRATNRVTGELFFGEGSRLTVL.

The chain is built from TRBV5-8 and TRBJ2-6; no clear D. The CDR3 has 15 amino acids. V was cut by 0 bases and J by 2 bases, with 6 bases left in between. CDR1 is SGHTS and CDR2 is YDEGEE in the germline V gene. The CDR3 region is CASSLDPAGANVLTF. DNA for the CDR3: TGTGCCAGCAGCTTGGACCCGGCTGGGGCCAACGTCCTGACTTTC.

This clonotype was seen repeatedly, ten times or more. The gene calls are TRBV20-1 and TRBJ2-4; 12 bases are a match to TRBD2. Per germline, CDR1 DFQATT and CDR2 SNEGSKA (reference sequence). J lost 2 bases, V lost 5 bases, and 7 bases had no gene match. The CDR3 contains 16 residues. The CDR3 loop is CSAWTSGVRTKNIQYF. In nucleotides, the CDR3 is TGCAGTGCTTGGACTAGCGGGGTGAGAACCAAAAACATTCAGTACTTC.

In this sample, this clonotype turned up a few times. The genes are TRBV10-1 and TRBJ2-2, with unresolved D. Looked up from germline, CDR1 is WNHNN and CDR2 is SYGVQD (reference sequence). V was trimmed by 2 bases and J by 2 bases, leaving 6 bases between them. This CDR3 region has 14 residues. CDR3 nucleotide sequence: TGCGCCAGCAGTGAGAGGCCTAACACCGGGGAGCTGTTTTTT. This encodes CASSERPNTGELFF.

This clonotype has just a few counts. The rearrangement uses TRBV4-1 and TRBJ1-5, with 8 bases matching TRBD1. The germline V gene encodes CDR1 MGHRA and CDR2 YSYEKL. CDR3 size: 15 residues. With V trimmed by 4 bases and J by 2 bases, 4 bases remained unmatched. The CDR3 nucleotides read TGCGCCAGCAGCCTACAGACAGGGGGCAATCAGCCCCAGCATTTT. Its translation is CASSLQTGGNQPQHF.